The entry below gives a single T cell receptor (beta chain) sequence along with its context. This sample is drawn from a study of blood T cell repertoires in COVID-19. In the study overall: PBMCs, B-cell-depleted T cells, or T cells were the source of the cDNA or gDNA that made up the material.

This table comes from immunoSEQ multiplex PCR, and its TCRdb copy is limited to in-frame clones, with some not included. Of under 200,000 clones in the sample, roughly 80% are singletons; the top ten hold about 3%. The clonotype was recovered from a man in his 70s with acute or convalescent COVID-19. Sequenced: peripheral blood.

The CDR3 spells CASSSGTSGSYEQYF. CDR3 sequence (DNA): TGTGCCAGCAGTTCCGGGACTAGCGGGAGTTACGAGCAGTACTTC. The V call is TRBV6-5, the J call TRBJ2-7; 14 nucleotides align to TRBD2. The V gene end was trimmed by 4 bases and the J gene end by 4 bases; junction bases not matched to a gene: 3. Per germline, CDR1 MNHEY and CDR2 SVGAGI. The CDR3 runs 15 residues.